This is a list of T cell receptor beta chains from one sample in a study of post-analysis software for immune sequencing data. Using its own MiXCR run on the PCR reads, TCRdb lists one record per CDR3 protein. Among about 260,000 distinct CDR3 sequences, 35% to 40% were seen once, and the ten largest hold more than 4%. Sequences were obtained from blood. The receptors stem from a girl under 18 with multiple sclerosis. Each CDR3 is given with its conserved first and last residue. D genes are given only for firm matches. Size is omitted from some rows. Given values are once, few, many or a class for expanded clones.

abundance: few
v_gene: TRBV5-1
d_gene: .
j_gene: TRBJ2-2
CDR3aa: CASSLNGAANTGELFF
CDR3nt: TGCGCCAGCAGCTTGAACGGGGCCGCGAACACCGGGGAGCTGTTTTTT

abundance: .
v_gene: TRBV10-3
d_gene: .
j_gene: TRBJ2-2
CDR3aa: CAISADTTSFGELFF
CDR3nt: TGTGCCATCAGTGCAGACACGACTAGTTTCGGGGAGCTGTTTTTT

abundance: .
v_gene: TRBV7-2
d_gene: TRBD1
j_gene: TRBJ2-1
CDR3aa: CASSRAGTGPYSEQVF
CDR3nt: TGTGCCAGCAGCCGCGCCGGGACAGGGCCTTACAGTGAGCAGGTCTTC

abundance: many
v_gene: TRBV9
d_gene: .
j_gene: TRBJ2-1
CDR3aa: CASSGGARGDEQFF
CDR3nt: TGTGCCAGCAGCGGTGGGGCTCGGGGCGATGAGCAGTTCTTC

abundance: many
v_gene: TRBV20-1
d_gene: .
j_gene: TRBJ2-1
CDR3aa: CSASPFDRLINEQFF
CDR3nt: TGCAGTGCTAGTCCCTTCGACAGGTTAATCAATGAGCAGTTCTTC

abundance: few
v_gene: TRBV7-3
d_gene: TRBD2
j_gene: TRBJ2-7
CDR3aa: CASSSTLAGVAEQYF
CDR3nt: TGTGCCAGCAGCTCGACACTAGCGGGAGTTGCCGAGCAGTACTTC

abundance: many
v_gene: TRBV20-1
d_gene: .
j_gene: TRBJ2-7
CDR3aa: CLTKEDVYEQYF
CDR3nt: TGCCTTACGAAAGAGGATGTCTACGAGCAGTACTTC

abundance: few
v_gene: TRBV20-1
d_gene: TRBD1
j_gene: TRBJ2-7
CDR3aa: CSALLVGQFTHEQYF
CDR3nt: TGCAGTGCCCTTCTTGTGGGACAGTTCACCCACGAGCAGTACTTC

abundance: .
v_gene: TRBV12-3/TRBV12-4
d_gene: TRBD1
j_gene: TRBJ2-3
CDR3aa: CASRVGGTDMEYF
CDR3nt: TGTGCCAGCAGGGTAGGGGGCACAGATATGGAGTATTTT

abundance: .
v_gene: TRBV11-1
d_gene: .
j_gene: TRBJ2-1
CDR3aa: CASSLDPWSSYNEQFF
CDR3nt: TGTGCCAGCAGCTTAGACCCATGGAGCTCCTACAATGAGCAGTTCTTC

abundance: many
v_gene: TRBV20-1
d_gene: TRBD2
j_gene: TRBJ2-5
CDR3aa: CSARFWGLADQETQYF
CDR3nt: TGCAGTGCTCGTTTCTGGGGACTAGCGGACCAAGAGACCCAGTACTTC

abundance: few
v_gene: TRBV10-3
d_gene: TRBD2
j_gene: TRBJ2-7
CDR3aa: CAISRLAGEGVIDQYF
CDR3nt: TGTGCCATCAGTCGACTAGCGGGAGAGGGAGTTATTGACCAGTACTTC

abundance: many
v_gene: TRBV20-1
d_gene: .
j_gene: TRBJ1-5
CDR3aa: CSARVGGDTDQPQHF
CDR3nt: TGCAGTGCTAGAGTGGGTGGGGACACAGATCAGCCCCAGCATTTT

abundance: .
v_gene: TRBV29-1
d_gene: .
j_gene: TRBJ2-1
CDR3aa: CSVLGLTYNEQFF
CDR3nt: TGCAGCGTTTTGGGACTCACTTACAATGAGCAGTTCTTC

abundance: many
v_gene: TRBV10-3
d_gene: TRBD2
j_gene: TRBJ2-3
CDR3aa: CATGTEREVSTDTQYF
CDR3nt: TGTGCCACCGGGACGGAGCGGGAAGTTAGCACAGATACGCAGTATTTT

abundance: many
v_gene: TRBV18
d_gene: TRBD1
j_gene: TRBJ1-4
CDR3aa: CASSPGTANEKLFF
CDR3nt: TGTGCCAGCTCACCAGGGACAGCTAATGAAAAACTGTTTTTT